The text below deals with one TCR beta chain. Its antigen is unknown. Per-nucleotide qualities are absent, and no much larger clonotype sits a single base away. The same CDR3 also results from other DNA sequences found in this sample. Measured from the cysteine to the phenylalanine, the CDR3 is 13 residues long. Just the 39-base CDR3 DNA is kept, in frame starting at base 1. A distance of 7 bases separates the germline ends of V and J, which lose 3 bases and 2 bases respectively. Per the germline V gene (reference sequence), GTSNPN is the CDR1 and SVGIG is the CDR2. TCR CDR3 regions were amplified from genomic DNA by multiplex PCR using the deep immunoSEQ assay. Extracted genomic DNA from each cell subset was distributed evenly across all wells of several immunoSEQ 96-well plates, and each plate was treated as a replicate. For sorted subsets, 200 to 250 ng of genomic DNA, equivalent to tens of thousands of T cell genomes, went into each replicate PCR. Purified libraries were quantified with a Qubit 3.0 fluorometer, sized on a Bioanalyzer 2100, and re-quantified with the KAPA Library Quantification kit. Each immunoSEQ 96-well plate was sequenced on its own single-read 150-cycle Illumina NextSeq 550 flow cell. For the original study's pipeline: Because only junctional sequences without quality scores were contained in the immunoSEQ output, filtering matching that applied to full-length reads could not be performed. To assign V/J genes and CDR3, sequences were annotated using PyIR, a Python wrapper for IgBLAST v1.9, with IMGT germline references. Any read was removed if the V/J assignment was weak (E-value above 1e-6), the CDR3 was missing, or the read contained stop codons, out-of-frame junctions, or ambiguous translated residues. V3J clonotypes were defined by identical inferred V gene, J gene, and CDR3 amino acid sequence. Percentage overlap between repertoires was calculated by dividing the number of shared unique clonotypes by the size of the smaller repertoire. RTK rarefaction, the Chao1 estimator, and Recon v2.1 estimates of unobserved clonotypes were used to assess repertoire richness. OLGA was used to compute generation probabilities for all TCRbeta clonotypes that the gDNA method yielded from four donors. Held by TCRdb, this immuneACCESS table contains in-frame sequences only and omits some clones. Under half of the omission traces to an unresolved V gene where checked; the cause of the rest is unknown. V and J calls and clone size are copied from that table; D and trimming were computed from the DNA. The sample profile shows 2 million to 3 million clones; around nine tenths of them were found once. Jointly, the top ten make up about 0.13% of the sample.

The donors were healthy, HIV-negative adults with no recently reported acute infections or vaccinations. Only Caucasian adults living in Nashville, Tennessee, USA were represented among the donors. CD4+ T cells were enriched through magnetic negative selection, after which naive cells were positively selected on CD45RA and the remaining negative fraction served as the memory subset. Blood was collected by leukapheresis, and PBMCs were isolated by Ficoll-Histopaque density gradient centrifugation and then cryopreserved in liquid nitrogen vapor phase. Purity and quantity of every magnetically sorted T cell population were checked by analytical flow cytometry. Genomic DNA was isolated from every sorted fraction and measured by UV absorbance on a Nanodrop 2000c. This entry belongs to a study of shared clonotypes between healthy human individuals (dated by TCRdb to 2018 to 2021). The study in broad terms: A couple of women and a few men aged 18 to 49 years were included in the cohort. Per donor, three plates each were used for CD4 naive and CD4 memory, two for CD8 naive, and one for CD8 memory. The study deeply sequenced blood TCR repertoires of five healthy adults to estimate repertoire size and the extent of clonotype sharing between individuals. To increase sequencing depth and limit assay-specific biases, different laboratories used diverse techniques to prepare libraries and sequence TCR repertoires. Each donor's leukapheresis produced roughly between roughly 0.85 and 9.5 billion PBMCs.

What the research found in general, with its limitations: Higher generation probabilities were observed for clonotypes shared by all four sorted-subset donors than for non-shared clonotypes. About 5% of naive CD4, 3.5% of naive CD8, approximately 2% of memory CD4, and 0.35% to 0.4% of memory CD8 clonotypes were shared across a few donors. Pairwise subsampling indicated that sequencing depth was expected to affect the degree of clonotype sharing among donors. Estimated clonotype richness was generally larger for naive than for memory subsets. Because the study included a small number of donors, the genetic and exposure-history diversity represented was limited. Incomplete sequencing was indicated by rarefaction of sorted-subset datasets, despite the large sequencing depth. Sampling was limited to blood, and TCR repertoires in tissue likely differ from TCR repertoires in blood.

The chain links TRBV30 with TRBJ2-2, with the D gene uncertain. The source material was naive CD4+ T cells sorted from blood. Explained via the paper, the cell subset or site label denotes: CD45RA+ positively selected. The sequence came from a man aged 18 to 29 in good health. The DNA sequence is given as TGTGCCTGGAGCCCCACTAACACCGGGGAGCTGTTTTTT. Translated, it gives CAWSPTNTGELFF.